This T cell receptor beta chain originates from a study of T cells in Graves' hyperthyroidism and ophthalmopathy. Study information: Sampling of peripheral blood happened at initial diagnosis, prior to any treatment.

Researchers took RNA transcripts and amplified the TCR beta CDR3 regions from them. A first-round RT-PCR of the TCR CDR3 used the HTBI primer set. In TCRdb, the multiplex PCR reads were re-called with MiXCR into one record per CDR3 protein. The sample lists approximately 700,000 distinct CDR3 sequences, roughly 17% occurring once. CDR3 length: 18 residues. Trimming took 4 bases from V and 2 from J, leaving 24 bases between them. The sequence was collected from a man between 18 and 29 years old with Graves' hyperthyroidism. The sequencing sample was made of blood. The genes are TRBV12-3 or TRBV12-4 and TRBJ2-7, with D perhaps matching TRBD1 or TRBD2 (6 bases each). The CDR3 is CASSSPDSGAVLPYEQYF. The CDR3 DNA reads TGTGCCAGCAGTTCTCCCGACTCGGGGGCGGTACTGCCCTACGAGCAGTACTTC.